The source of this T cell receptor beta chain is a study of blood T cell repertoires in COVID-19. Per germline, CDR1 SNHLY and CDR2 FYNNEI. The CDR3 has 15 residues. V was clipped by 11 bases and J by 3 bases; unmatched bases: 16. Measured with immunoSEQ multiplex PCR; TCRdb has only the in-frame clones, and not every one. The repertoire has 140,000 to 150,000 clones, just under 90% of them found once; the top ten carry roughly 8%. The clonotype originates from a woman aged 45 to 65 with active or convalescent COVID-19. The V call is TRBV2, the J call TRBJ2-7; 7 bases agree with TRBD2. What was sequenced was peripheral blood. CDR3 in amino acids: CALSKYNGGNYEQYF. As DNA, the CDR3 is TGTGCCCTCAGCAAGTACAACGGGGGGAACTACGAGCAGTACTTC.